This TCR beta chain was retrieved from a study of vaccination effects on CD4 cells after COVID-19. For the study at large: The researchers cultured around 2 million PBMC per well with 9.5 to 10 IU/ml IL-2 and around 9.5 ug/ml peptides. Overall study findings and caveats: The study enrolled few convalescent patients and sampled no early post-infection timepoints.

Germline CDR1 is SGHRS and CDR2 is YFSETQ. V lost 4 bases to trimming and J lost 5 bases; unmatched junction nucleotides: 4. The CDR3 has 14 amino acids. To note about this clone: What it recognizes is unknown.

TCRdb keeps only in-frame clones here, not all; method: immunoSEQ multiplex PCR. Among tens of thousands of clones, 65% to 80% were seen once, and the ten largest hold roughly 2%. Following culture for approximately ten days, CD4+ T cells were isolated. All study participants received two doses of BNT162b2 or mRNA-1273 vaccine. Nucleocapsid antibodies stayed negative before and after vaccination, showing no earlier SARS-CoV-2 infection. Days 3 and 7 were when half the medium was replaced with IL-2 medium. This sequence originates from a human donor who received a COVID-19 vaccine. The chain uses TRBV5-1 and TRBJ2-5, with 11 bases identical to TRBD2. Sample: CD4+ T cells from PBMCs cultured without peptide, taken after COVID-19 vaccination. DNA of the CDR3: TGCGCCAGCAGCATGGGACTAGCGGCGGAGACCCAGTACTTC. Translated: CASSMGLAAETQYF.